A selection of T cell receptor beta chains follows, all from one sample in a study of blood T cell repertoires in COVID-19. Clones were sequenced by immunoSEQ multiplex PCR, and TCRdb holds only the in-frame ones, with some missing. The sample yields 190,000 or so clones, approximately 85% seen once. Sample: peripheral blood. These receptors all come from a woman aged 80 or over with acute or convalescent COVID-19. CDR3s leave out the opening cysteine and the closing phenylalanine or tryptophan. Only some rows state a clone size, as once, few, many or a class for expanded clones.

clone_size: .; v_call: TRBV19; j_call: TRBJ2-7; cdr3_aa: ASSELTSGGYEQY
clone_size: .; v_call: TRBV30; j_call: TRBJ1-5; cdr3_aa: AWSDRQGAFPQH
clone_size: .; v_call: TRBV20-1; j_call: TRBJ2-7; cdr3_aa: SASIRTGNYEQY
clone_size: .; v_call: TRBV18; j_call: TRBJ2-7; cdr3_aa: ASSPPGQGHEQY
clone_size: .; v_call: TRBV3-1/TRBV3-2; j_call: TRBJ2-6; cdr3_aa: ASSRGTPERGANVLT
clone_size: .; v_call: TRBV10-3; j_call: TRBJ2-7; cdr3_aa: AISEAGYEQY
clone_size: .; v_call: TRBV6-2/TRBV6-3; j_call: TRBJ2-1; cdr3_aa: ASSSAGAPPNEQF
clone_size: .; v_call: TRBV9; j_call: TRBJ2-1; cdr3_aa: ASSVSGTSGEQF
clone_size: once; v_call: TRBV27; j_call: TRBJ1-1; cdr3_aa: ASSFEGAYTEAF
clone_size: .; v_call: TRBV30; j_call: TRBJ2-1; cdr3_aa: AWSVNSALGNEQF
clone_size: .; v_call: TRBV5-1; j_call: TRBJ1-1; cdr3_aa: ASSFGQGAEAF
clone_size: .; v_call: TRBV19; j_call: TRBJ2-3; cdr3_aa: ASSLRRGTQY
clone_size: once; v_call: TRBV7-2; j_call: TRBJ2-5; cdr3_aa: ASDGQGGRATQY
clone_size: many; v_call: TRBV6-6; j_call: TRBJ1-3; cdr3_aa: ASSRQGITGNTIY
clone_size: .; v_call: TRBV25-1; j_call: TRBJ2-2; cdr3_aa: ASSPWRGDTGELF
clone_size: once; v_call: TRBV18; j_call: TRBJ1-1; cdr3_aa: ASSEAGSNTEAF
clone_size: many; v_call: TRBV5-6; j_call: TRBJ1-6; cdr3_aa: ASSLAGGYNSPLH